The 3 T cell receptor beta chains below were found in one sample sequenced in a study of blood T cell repertoires in COVID-19 (dated by TCRdb to 2018 to 2020). The library was generated by the immunoSEQ multiplex PCR assay. In its TCRdb copy, this immuneACCESS table keeps in-frame sequences only and misses some clones. Where compared with another copy, unresolved V genes explain less than half of these, and the others have no known cause. This sample holds 70,000 to 100,000 clones; around 80% were observed only once. 15% to 17% of the sample is taken by the ten largest. The sample was peripheral blood. The receptors originated from a woman of 80 years or more with acute or convalescent COVID-19.

The chain uses TRBV5-4 and TRBJ2-1; 8 bases match TRBD2. CDR1 SGHNT and CDR2 YYREEE come from the germline V gene (reference sequence). The CDR3 covers 16 residues. V shed 2 bases, J shed 10 bases, and the junction held 14 bases outside the gene matches. The CDR3 reads CASSLSGGTRDREQFF. The CDR3 DNA follows: TGTGCCAGCAGCTTAAGCGGGGGCACGAGGGATAGGGAGCAGTTCTTC. Variable domain in full (rest from reference TRBV5-4 and TRBJ2-1): ETGVTQSPTHLIKTRGQQVTLRCSSQSGHNTVSWYQQALGQGPQFIFQYYREEENGRGNFPPRFSGLQFPNYSSELNVNALELDDSALYLCASSLSGGTRDREQFFGPGTRLTVL.

The chain employs TRBV12-5 and TRBJ2-2; possible D gene TRBD1, 5 bases. Germline values: CDR1 LGHNT, CDR2 FRNRAP. Trimming removed 6 bases from V and 4 bases from J, with 18 bases in between. This CDR3 comprises 16 residues. Here the CDR3 reads CASGRLNMQGTGELFF. The CDR3 DNA follows: TGTGCTAGTGGCCGACTCAACATGCAGGGCACCGGGGAGCTGTTTTTT.

The V gene is TRBV7-8, the J gene TRBJ1-1, with 7 bases fitting TRBD1. V trimming: 5 bases; J trimming: 5 bases; junction bases outside the gene matches: 8. The CDR3 is 14 amino acids. CDR1 and CDR2 (germline): SGHVS, FQNEAQ. The CDR3 loop reads CASSLGQVRTEAFF. Written as DNA, the CDR3 is TGTGCCAGCAGCCTCGGACAGGTCCGGACTGAAGCTTTCTTT.